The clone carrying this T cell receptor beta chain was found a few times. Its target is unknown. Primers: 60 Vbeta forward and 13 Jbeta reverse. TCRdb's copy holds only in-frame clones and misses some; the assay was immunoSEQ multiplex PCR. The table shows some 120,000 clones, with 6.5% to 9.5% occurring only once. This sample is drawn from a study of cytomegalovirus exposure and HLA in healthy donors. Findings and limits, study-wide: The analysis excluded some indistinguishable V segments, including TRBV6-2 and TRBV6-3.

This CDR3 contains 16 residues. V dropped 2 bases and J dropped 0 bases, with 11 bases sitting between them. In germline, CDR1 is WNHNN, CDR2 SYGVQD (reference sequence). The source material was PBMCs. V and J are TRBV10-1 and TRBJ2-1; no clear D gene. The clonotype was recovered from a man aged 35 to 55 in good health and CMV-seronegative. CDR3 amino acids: CASSEAAASSYNEQFF. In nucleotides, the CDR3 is TGCGCCAGCAGTGAGGCGGCCGCAAGCTCCTACAATGAGCAGTTCTTC.